The entry below describes one T cell receptor beta chain. Antigen specificity is unknown. These data are taken from a study of T-cell memory formation after mild COVID-19. CDR1 and CDR2 (germline): DFQATT, SNEGSKA (reference sequence). The CDR3 runs 15 residues. The V end was cut by 6 bases, the J end by 3 bases, with 17 bases between. TCRdb recomputed calls from the 5' RACE reads with MiXCR, one row per CDR3 protein. This repertoire shows 150,000 to 200,000 distinct CDR3 sequences, roughly 15% found once; its top ten account for 13% to 15%. Whole-study results and caveats: Whereas later expanders leaned CD4+, clones contracting day 15 to 85 showed a balanced CD4/CD8 makeup.

Source material: PBMCs or a T cell subset sorted from them (not recorded which). The TCR was taken from an adult woman who had mild COVID-19 (a few samples of this study predate the infection). Cell type and time point are not known. The chain carries TRBV20-1 and TRBJ1-4; D call uncertain. In nucleotides, the CDR3 is TGCAGTGCACCTTCGCGAGCACGCTCTAATGAAAAACTGTTTTTT. This translates into CSAPSRARSNEKLFF.